The TCR beta chain described here comes from a study of blood T cell repertoires in COVID-19. As for the study in general: There were acute and convalescent COVID-19 samples, and they came from the United States, Italy and Spain. T cells, B-cell-depleted T cells, or PBMCs provided the cDNA or gDNA that served as material.

This CDR3 comprises 15 residues. CDR1 is MGHRA, CDR2 YSYEKL, per germline. V was pared by 0 bases and J by 5 bases, with 6 bases of the junction left unmatched. Original handling: Quantification of nucleated cells was approximated via reference gene primer amplification. The protocol was immunoSEQ multiplex PCR, while the TCRdb copy is restricted to in-frame clones and leaves out a portion. That table furnishes V, J and clone size, whereas the DNA furnished D and trimming. The data hold under 400,000 clones, with around 90% observed a single time. The sample was peripheral blood. This clonotype was sampled from a young man with active or convalescent COVID-19. The V and J genes are TRBV4-1 and TRBJ1-2; 7 bases match TRBD1. In nucleotides, the CDR3 is TGCGCCAGCAGCCAAGATCTAAAGACAGGGTATGGCTACACCTTC. Amino acid sequence: CASSQDLKTGYGYTF.